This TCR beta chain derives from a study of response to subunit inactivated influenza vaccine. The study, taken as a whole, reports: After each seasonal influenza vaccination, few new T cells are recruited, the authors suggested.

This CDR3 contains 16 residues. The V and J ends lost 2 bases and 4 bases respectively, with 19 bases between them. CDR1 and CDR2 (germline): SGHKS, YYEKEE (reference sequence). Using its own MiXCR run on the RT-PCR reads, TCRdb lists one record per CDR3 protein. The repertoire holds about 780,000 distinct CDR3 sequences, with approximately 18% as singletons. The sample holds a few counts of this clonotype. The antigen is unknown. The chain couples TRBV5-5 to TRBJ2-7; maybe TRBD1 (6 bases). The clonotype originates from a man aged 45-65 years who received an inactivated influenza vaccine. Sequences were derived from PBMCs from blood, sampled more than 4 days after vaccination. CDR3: CASSLQGPMGEYEQYF. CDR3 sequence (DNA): TGTGCCAGCAGCTTACAGGGTCCAATGGGGGAGTACGAGCAGTACTTC.